The 28 T cell receptor beta chains in this list originate from one sample, sequenced in a study of blood T cell repertoires in COVID-19. Repertoires were generated with immunoSEQ multiplex PCR, while TCRdb's copy carries only in-frame clones and drops some. The table records 60,000 to 70,000 clones, approximately 80% of them present only once. Specimen: peripheral blood. These receptors were obtained from a woman aged 80 or older with acute or convalescent COVID-19.

The rearrangement joins TRBV6-2 or TRBV6-3 to TRBJ1-6; 9 nucleotides agree with TRBD1. The germline gives CDR1 MNHEY, CDR2 SVGEGT. Germline trimming cut 6 bases from V and 6 bases from J; bases unmatched to any gene: 9. The CDR3 spans 16 residues. CDR3 amino acids: CASSNPGTGTNSPLHF. In nucleotides, the CDR3 is TGTGCCAGCAGCAACCCCGGGACAGGGACTAATTCACCCCTCCACTTT.

V gene TRBV28 combines with J gene TRBJ2-7, with 10 bases identical to TRBD2. Trimming removed 10 bases from V and 4 bases from J; junction bases left unmatched: 4. Germline V gives CDR1 MDHEN, CDR2 SYDVKM. The CDR3 is 12 amino acids. DNA for the CDR3: TGTGCCACCCGGACTAGCGGATACGAGCAGTACTTC. Translation: CATRTSGYEQYF.

This clone was detected only a few times. The CDR3 nucleotides are TGTGCCAGCAGCCCGAATACAGAAATCTACGAGCAGTACTTC. This gives the protein CASSPNTEIYEQYF. The chain couples TRBV11-1 to TRBJ2-7, with no clear D. CDR3 length: 14 amino acids. Germline-derived CDR1 and CDR2 are SGHAT and FQDESV (reference sequence). The germline V and J ends were trimmed by 5 bases and 3 bases, with 14 bases remaining between them.

The J gene is TRBJ2-1, the V gene TRBV27; possibly TRBD1 for D (6 bases). Trimming shortened V by 11 bases and J by 5 bases, and 19 bases separated the two germline ends. Germline assignment: CDR1 MNHEY and CDR2 SMNVEV (reference sequence). This CDR3 has 14 amino acids. The chain's CDR3 is CAVKGGKRDNEQFF. CDR3 bases: TGTGCCGTCAAAGGGGGTAAAAGAGACAATGAGCAGTTCTTC.

The gene calls are TRBV21-1 and TRBJ2-1; TRBD2, the table's D call, lacks a check against the DNA. TRBV21-1 is designated a pseudogene. This CDR3 is 16 amino acids long. In DNA, the CDR3 is TGTGCCAGCAGCTCCTTAGAGGCATTTTACGGCAATGAGCAGTTCTTC. Translating it yields CASSSLEAFYGNEQFF.

The chain combines TRBV10-2 with TRBJ1-3; D uncertain. V lost 2 bases and J lost 8, with 10 bases in between. This CDR3 has 13 amino acids. Germline-derived CDR1 and CDR2 are WSHSY and SAAADI. The CDR3 nucleotides are TGCGCCAGCAGTGAGGCCAGTCGGGACACCATATATTTT. Its protein is CASSEASRDTIYF.

V gene TRBV4-2 combines with J gene TRBJ1-1; D might be TRBD1 (6 bases). V was shortened by 4 bases and J by 2 bases, with 14 bases between the two germline ends. The germline CDR1 and CDR2 sequences are LGHNA and YNFKEQ. This CDR3 is built from 15 residues. CDR3 in DNA: TGTGCCAGCAGCCCCCGGACAGTAGTCAACACTGAAGCTTTCTTT. It yields the protein CASSPRTVVNTEAFF.

The chain carries TRBV27 and TRBJ1-6, with D perhaps matching TRBD1 (5 bases). Trimming took 0 bases from V and 6 from J, leaving 12 bases between them. CDR1 is MNHEY, CDR2 SMNVEV, per germline (reference sequence). CDR3 length: 16 amino acids. The CDR3 nucleotides read TGTGCCAGCAGTTTATCTGGGGCACCCTTTAATTCACCCCTCCACTTT. It encodes CASSLSGAPFNSPLHF.

The chain combines TRBV30 with TRBJ1-6, with a tentative D call TRBD1 (5 bases). V gave up 0 bases and J gave up 7 bases, with 22 bases separating them. Germline V gives CDR1 GTSNPN, CDR2 SVGIG (reference sequence). The CDR3 covers 18 residues. The CDR3 reads CAWSVKSGGGFLNSPLHF. CDR3 DNA sequence: TGTGCCTGGAGTGTAAAGTCGGGGGGGGGTTTTCTAAATTCACCCCTCCACTTT.

In its sample, this clone was seen once. The chain uses TRBV19 and TRBJ2-3; D possibly corresponds to TRBD2 (7 bases). Germline-derived CDR1 and CDR2 are LNHDA and SQIVND (reference sequence). V lost 6 bases and J lost 1, with 17 bases in between. The CDR3 extends over 16 amino acids. CDR3 amino acids: CASSMGRGRGTDTQYF. In DNA form, the CDR3 reads TGTGCCAGTAGCATGGGGAGGGGGAGAGGCACAGATACGCAGTATTTT.

The chain couples TRBV11-2 to TRBJ2-7; the match to TRBD2 covers 7 bases. With V trimmed by 0 bases and J by 0 bases, 17 bases remained unmatched. The CDR3 contains 20 residues. Germline lookup yields CDR1 SGHAT and CDR2 FQNNGV. CDR3 bases: TGTGCCAGCAGCTTAGAAAAGAGTAGCGGGCGACTTACCTCCTCCTACGAGCAGTACTTC. Encoded protein: CASSLEKSSGRLTSSYEQYF.

The chain carries TRBV28 and TRBJ2-7; 14 bases match TRBD2. Germline values: CDR1 MDHEN, CDR2 SYDVKM. With 4 bases clipped from V and 4 bases from J, the junction kept 6 bases outside the gene matches. This CDR3 region has 16 residues. CDR3 protein: CASSSPRLAGGYEQYF. In DNA, the CDR3 is TGTGCCAGCAGTTCCCCGCGACTAGCGGGAGGGTACGAGCAGTACTTC. Filled out from reference TRBV28 and TRBJ2-7, the complete variable domain reads DVKVTQSSRYLVKRTGEKVFLECVQDMDHENMFWYRQDPGLGLRLIYFSYDVKMKEKGDIPEGYSVSREKKERFSLILESASTNQTSMYLCASSSPRLAGGYEQYFGPGTRLTVT.

The chain links TRBV18 to TRBJ1-1; 8 nucleotides align to TRBD1. The CDR3 is made up of 16 amino acids. Germline V gene lookup returns CDR1 KGHSH and CDR2 LQKENI. V shed 4 bases and J 3 bases; nucleotides not matched to a gene: 10. The CDR3: CASSLSRAGGHTEAFF. For the CDR3, the DNA is TGTGCCAGCTCACTTTCCCGGGCAGGGGGCCACACTGAAGCTTTCTTT. Full variable domain (outside the CDR3, taken from reference TRBV18 and TRBJ1-1): NAGVMQNPRHLVRRRGQEARLRCSPMKGHSHVYWYRQLPEEGLKFMVYLQKENIIDESGMPKERFSAEFPKEGPSILRIQQVVRGDSAAYFCASSLSRAGGHTEAFFGQGTRLTVV.

V gene TRBV28 combines with J gene TRBJ2-1; TRBD1 aligns across 10 bases. Germline CDR1 and CDR2: MDHEN and SYDVKM. The CDR3 length is 14 residues. The CDR3 DNA is TGTGGGCCCCGGGACAGGGGACCCTACAATGAGCAGTTCTTC. Its protein product is CGPRDRGPYNEQFF.

A few counts support this clone. V gene TRBV28 combines with J gene TRBJ1-1; unclear D gene. The CDR3 sequence is 12 residues long. The ends were cut back, 8 bases at V and 0 bases at J, with 7 bases in the middle. CDR1 is MDHEN, CDR2 SYDVKM, per germline. This chain's CDR3 is CASERLNTEAFF. The CDR3 bases are TGTGCCAGCGAGAGATTGAACACTGAAGCTTTCTTT.

This clone was seen only once. This rearrangement joins TRBV13 to TRBJ2-6; TRBD1 agrees at 8 bases. Germline CDR1 and CDR2: PRHDT and FYEKMQ (reference sequence). The CDR3 runs to 18 residues. V dropped 5 bases and J dropped 2; count of bases not matched to a gene: 11. CDR3 amino acids: CASSASDRGVTGANVLTF. CDR3 DNA: TGTGCCAGCAGCGCCTCCGACAGGGGAGTTACTGGGGCCAACGTCCTGACTTTC.

The chain carries TRBV7-6 and TRBJ2-1, with 10 bases identical to TRBD2. Germline assignment: CDR1 SGHVS and CDR2 FNYEAQ. The CDR3 has 16 residues. Trimming cost V 2 bases and J 3 bases; bases outside gene matches: 4. CDR3 region: CASSLQAGGFYNEQFF. CDR3 DNA sequence: TGTGCCAGCAGCTTACAAGCGGGAGGGTTCTACAATGAGCAGTTCTTC.

The chain couples TRBV28 to TRBJ1-5, with TRBD1 identical over 9 bases. This CDR3 is 15 amino acids long. Germline V gives CDR1 MDHEN, CDR2 SYDVKM. Trimming removed 7 bases from V and 4 bases from J; junction bases left unmatched: 8. The CDR3 DNA follows: TGTGCCAGCACCCCGGGACAGGGATTTAATCAGCCCCAGCATTTT. Protein product: CASTPGQGFNQPQHF.

This chain joins TRBV18 and TRBJ2-4, with D perhaps TRBD2 (6 bases). This CDR3 comprises 15 residues. The V end was cut by 4 bases, the J end by 2 bases, with 12 bases between. CDR1 and CDR2 (germline): KGHSH, LQKENI. Here the CDR3 reads CASSQQEGSKNIQYF. The CDR3 nucleotides read TGTGCCAGCTCACAGCAGGAGGGGTCCAAAAACATTCAGTACTTC.

This clone was seen a single time. This chain's CDR3 is CATSRGAEGNTEAFF. The CDR3, as DNA: TGTGCCACCAGCAGAGGTGCGGAGGGGAACACTGAAGCTTTCTTT. V gene TRBV15 combines with J gene TRBJ1-1; D is uncertain. V was cut by 1 base and J by 1 base, with 10 bases left in between. This CDR3 spans 15 amino acids. Germline values: CDR1 LNHNV, CDR2 YYDKDF (reference sequence). The whole variable domain, remainder taken from reference TRBV15 and TRBJ1-1, is DAMVIQNPRYQVTQFGKPVTLSCSQTLNHNVMYWYQQKSSQAPKLLFHYYDKDFNNEADTPDNFQSRRPNTSFCFLDIRSPGLGDTAMYLCATSRGAEGNTEAFFGQGTRLTVV.

The gene calls are TRBV6-1 and TRBJ2-5; 8 bases line up with TRBD1. V lost 1 base and J lost 1; bases outside the gene matches: 8. This CDR3 contains 17 residues. The germline V gene encodes CDR1 MNHNS and CDR2 SASEGT. The CDR3 DNA sequence: TGTGCCAGCAGTGAAGAACGAGGGACAGGACTCCAAGAGACCCAGTACTTC. Translation gives CASSEERGTGLQETQYF.

The chain has TRBV13 and TRBJ2-7, with 11 bases fitting TRBD2. CDR3 length: 16 amino acids. Germline CDR1 is PRHDT and CDR2 is FYEKMQ (reference sequence). V shed 0 bases, J shed 2 bases, and the junction held 3 bases outside the gene matches. CDR3 region: CASSLGGSGRAYEQYF. As DNA, the CDR3 is TGTGCCAGCAGCTTAGGTGGTAGCGGGAGGGCCTACGAGCAGTACTTC.

V and J are TRBV9 and TRBJ2-3, with D perhaps matching TRBD2 (6 bases). Trimming removed 1 base at V and 0 bases at J, with 9 bases between. Per germline, CDR1 SGDLS and CDR2 YYNGEE. CDR3 length equals 15 residues. The CDR3 nucleotides are TGTGCCAGCAGCGTAAATGGGGGGAGCACAGATACGCAGTATTTT. It codes for CASSVNGGSTDTQYF.

This clone was seen repeatedly, ten times or more. The chain has TRBV7-2 and TRBJ2-7, with TRBD1 matching over 11 bases. There are 15 residues in the CDR3. The germline gives CDR1 SGHTA, CDR2 FQGNSA. Losses at the gene ends were 3 bases for V and 2 bases for J; bases not matched to a gene: 3. CDR3 nucleotides: TGTGCCAGCAGCTTGGGGACAGGGGGGACCTACGAGCAGTACTTC. Translated, it gives CASSLGTGGTYEQYF.

Notes on this clone: At one boundary the junction diverges from the germline segment, which might be a read error. The chain carries TRBV3-1 (or the pseudogene TRBV3-2) and TRBJ2-7; D is possibly TRBD2 (6 bases). Germline CDR1 and CDR2: LGHDT and YNNKEL (reference sequence). The CDR3 sequence is 10 residues long. CDR3 residues: CASSHVMRGF. The DNA for the CDR3 is TGTGCCAGCAGCCATGTTATGCGGGGCTTC.

The V call is TRBV3-1 (or the pseudogene TRBV3-2), the J call TRBJ1-2; D not resolved. The CDR3 covers 12 residues. Germline-derived CDR1 and CDR2 are LGHDT and YNNKEL (reference sequence). Trimming cost V 1 base and J 4 bases, with 4 bases left between them. CDR3: CASSQASYGYTF. In DNA, the CDR3 is TGTGCCAGCAGCCAAGCCAGCTATGGCTACACCTTC.

The gene calls are TRBV30 and TRBJ1-5, with D possibly TRBD1 on 6 matching bases. The V gene lost 2 bases and the J gene lost 6 bases, with 11 bases spanning the gap. The CDR3 contains 13 residues. Germline CDR1 and CDR2: GTSNPN and SVGIG (reference sequence). For the CDR3, the DNA is TGTGCCTGGAGTCAAGGGGGGGGTCAGCCCCAGCATTTT. Its translation is CAWSQGGGQPQHF.

This rearrangement joins TRBV6-5 to TRBJ1-1; possibly TRBD1 for D (6 bases). V dropped 2 bases and J dropped 5 bases, with 15 bases sitting between them. The germline V gene encodes CDR1 MNHEY and CDR2 SVGAGI. CDR3 length equals 15 residues. CDR3 DNA sequence: TGTGCCAGCAGTTACGAAGGGGCAGGGGTGACTGAAGCTTTCTTT. Translating gives CASSYEGAGVTEAFF.